This T cell receptor (beta chain) stems from a study of early T cells in non-severe SARS-CoV-2 infection. On the study more broadly: Bulk RNA taken from unsorted whole blood was sequenced, leaving chains unpaired.

Findings and caveats of the study: Reliance on VDJdb matching favored anti-spike CD8 responses; private and CD4 specificities were missed.

For this clonotype: Its antigen remains unidentified.

There are 14 residues in the CDR3. After removal of 6 bases from V and 0 bases from J, the junction contained 2 bases not matched to a gene. As part of library construction, unique molecular identifiers were attached to individual cDNA molecules. MiXCR was run by TCRdb on the 5' RACE reads, yielding one entry per CDR3 protein. The table has 45,000 to 60,000 distinct CDR3 sequences, approximately 7.7% seen once; the top ten hold about 3.2%. This TCR was recovered from an adult who was a healthcare worker with PCR-confirmed SARS-CoV-2 infection or an uninfected control (not recorded which). Sequenced material: whole blood. V usage is TRBV12-3 or TRBV12-4 and J usage is TRBJ2-1; 7 bases are shared with TRBD2. In DNA form, the CDR3 reads TGTGCCAGCAGGGGCGGGGGCTCCTACAATGAGCAGTTCTTC. Translating gives CASRGGGSYNEQFF.